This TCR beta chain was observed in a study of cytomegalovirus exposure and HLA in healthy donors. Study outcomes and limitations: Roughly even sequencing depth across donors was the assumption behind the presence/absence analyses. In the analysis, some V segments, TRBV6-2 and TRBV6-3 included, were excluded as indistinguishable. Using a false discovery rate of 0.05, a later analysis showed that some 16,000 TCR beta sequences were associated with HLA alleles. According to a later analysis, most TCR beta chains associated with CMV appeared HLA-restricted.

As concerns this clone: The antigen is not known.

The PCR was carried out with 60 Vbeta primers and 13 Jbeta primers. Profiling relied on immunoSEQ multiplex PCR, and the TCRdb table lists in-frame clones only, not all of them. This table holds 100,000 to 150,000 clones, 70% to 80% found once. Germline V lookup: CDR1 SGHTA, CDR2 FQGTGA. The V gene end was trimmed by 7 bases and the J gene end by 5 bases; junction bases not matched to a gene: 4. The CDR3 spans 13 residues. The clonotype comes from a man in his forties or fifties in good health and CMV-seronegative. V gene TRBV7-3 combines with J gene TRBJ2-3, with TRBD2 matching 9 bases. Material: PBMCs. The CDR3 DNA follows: TGTGCCAGCAAGCAGCGGGGGGAAGATACGCAGTATTTT. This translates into CASKQRGEDTQYF.